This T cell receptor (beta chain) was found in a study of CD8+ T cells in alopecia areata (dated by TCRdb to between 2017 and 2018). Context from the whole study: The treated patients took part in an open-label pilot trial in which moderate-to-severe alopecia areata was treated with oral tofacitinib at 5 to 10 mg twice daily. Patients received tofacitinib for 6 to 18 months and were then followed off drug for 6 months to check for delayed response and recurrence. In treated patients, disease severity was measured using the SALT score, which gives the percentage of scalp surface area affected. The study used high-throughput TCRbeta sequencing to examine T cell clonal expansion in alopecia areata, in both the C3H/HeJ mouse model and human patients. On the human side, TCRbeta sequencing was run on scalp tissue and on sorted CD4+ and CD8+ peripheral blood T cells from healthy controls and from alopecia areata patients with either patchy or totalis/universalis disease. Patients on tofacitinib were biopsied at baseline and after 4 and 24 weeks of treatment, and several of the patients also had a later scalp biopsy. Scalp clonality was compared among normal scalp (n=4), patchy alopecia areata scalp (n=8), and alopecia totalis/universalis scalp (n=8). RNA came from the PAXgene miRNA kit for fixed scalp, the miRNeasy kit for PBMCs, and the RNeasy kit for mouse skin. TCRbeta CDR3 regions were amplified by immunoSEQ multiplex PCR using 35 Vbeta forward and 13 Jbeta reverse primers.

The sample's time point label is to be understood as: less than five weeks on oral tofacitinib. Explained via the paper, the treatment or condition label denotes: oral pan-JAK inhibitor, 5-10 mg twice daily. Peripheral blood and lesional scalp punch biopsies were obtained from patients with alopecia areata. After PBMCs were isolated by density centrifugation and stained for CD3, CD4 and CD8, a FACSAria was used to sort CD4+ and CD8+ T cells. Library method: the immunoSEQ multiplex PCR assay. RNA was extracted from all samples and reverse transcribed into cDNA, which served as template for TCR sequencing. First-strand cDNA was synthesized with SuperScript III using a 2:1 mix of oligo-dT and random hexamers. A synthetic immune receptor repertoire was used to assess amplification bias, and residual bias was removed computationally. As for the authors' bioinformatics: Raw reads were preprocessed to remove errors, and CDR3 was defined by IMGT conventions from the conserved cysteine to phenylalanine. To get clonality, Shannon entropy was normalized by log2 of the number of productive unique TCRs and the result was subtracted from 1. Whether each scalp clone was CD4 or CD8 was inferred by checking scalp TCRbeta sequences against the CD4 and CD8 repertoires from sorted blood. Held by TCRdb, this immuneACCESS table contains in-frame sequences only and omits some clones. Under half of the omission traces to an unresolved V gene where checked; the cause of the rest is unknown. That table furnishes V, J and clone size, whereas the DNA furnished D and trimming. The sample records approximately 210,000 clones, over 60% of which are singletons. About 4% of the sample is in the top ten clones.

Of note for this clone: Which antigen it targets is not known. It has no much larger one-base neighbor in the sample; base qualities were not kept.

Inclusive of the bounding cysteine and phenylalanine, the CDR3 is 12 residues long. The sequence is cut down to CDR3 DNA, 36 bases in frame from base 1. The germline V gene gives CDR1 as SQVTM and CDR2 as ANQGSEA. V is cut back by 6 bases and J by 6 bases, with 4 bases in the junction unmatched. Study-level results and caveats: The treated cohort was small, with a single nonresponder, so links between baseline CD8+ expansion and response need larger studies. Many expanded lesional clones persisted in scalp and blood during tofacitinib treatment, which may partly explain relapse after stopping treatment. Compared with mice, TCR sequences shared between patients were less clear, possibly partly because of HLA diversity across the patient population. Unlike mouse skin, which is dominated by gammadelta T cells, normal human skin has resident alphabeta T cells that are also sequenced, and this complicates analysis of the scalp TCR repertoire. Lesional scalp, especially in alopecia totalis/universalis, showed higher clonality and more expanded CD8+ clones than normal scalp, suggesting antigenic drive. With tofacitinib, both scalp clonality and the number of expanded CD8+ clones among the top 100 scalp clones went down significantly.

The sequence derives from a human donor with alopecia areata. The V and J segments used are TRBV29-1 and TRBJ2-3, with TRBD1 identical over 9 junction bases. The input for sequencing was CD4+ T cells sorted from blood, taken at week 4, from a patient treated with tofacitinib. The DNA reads TGCAGCGTACACAGGGGGCTGGATACGCAGTATTTT. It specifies CSVHRGLDTQYF.